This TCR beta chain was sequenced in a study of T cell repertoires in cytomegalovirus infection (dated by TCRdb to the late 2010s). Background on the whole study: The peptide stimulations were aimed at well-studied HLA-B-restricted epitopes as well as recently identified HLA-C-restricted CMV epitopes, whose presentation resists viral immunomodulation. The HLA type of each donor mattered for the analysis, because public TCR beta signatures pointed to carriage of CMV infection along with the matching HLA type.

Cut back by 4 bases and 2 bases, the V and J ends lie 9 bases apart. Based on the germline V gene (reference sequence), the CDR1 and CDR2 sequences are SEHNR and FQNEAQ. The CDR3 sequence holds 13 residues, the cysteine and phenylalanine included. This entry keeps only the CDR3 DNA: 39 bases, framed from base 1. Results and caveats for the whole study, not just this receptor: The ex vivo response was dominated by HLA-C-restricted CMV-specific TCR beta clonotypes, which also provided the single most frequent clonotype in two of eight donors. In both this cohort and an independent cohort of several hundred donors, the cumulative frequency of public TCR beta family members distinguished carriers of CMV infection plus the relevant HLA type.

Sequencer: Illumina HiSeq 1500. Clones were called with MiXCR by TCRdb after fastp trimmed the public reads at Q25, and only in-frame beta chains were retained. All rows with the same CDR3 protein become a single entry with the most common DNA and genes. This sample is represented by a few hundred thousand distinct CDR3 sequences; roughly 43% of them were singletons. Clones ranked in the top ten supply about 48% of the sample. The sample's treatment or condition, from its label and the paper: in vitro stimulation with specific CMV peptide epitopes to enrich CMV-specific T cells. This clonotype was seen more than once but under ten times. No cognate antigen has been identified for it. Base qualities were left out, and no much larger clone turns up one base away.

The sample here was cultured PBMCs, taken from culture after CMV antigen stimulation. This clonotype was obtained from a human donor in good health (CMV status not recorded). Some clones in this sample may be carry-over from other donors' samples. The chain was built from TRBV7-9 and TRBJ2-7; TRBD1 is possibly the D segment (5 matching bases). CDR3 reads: CASSSTEAYEQYF. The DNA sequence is TGTGCCAGCAGCTCGACAGAAGCCTACGAGCAGTACTTC.